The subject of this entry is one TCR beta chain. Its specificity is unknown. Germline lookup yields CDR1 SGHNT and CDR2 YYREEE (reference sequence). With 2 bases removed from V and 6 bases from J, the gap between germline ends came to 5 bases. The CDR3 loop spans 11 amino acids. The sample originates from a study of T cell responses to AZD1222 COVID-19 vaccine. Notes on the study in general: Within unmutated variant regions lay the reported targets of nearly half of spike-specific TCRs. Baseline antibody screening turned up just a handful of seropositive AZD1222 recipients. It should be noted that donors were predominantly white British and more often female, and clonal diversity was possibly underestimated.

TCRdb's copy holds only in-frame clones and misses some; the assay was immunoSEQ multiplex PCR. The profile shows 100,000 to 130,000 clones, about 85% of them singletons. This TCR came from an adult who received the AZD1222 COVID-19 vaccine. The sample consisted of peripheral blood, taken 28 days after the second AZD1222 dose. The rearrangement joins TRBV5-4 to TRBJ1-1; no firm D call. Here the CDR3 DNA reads TGTGCCAGCAGCTTAGGCCCTGAAGCTTTCTTT. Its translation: CASSLGPEAFF.